This entry lists 21 T cell receptor beta chains sequenced from one sample in a study of CD8 T cell repertoires and HIV-1 epitope variants. The assay was immunoSEQ multiplex PCR, and TCRdb's table has in-frame clones only and misses some. The table has roughly 4,500 clones, less than 75% seen once. These receptors have no identified antigens. Material for sequencing was cultured CD8+ T cells derived from PBMCs. The receptors derive from a male donor with HIV.

The gene calls are TRBV28 and TRBJ2-7, with D tentatively TRBD1 or TRBD2 (6 bases each). The V gene's germline CDR1 is MDHEN and CDR2 SYDVKM. The CDR3 runs 16 residues. The germline V and J ends were trimmed by 2 bases and 2 bases, with 16 bases remaining between them. CDR3 DNA sequence: TGTGCCAGCAGTTTACTTGGGGGGCGCGTGCCCTACGAGCAGTACTTC. This encodes CASSLLGGRVPYEQYF.

The chain uses TRBV15 and TRBJ2-7, with 7 bases aligning to TRBD1. This CDR3 is 14 amino acids long. Germline CDR1 LNHNV, CDR2 YYDKDF (reference sequence). Germline trimming cut 1 base from V and 2 bases from J; bases unmatched to any gene: 2. Written as DNA, the CDR3 is TGTGCCACCAGCAGAGTTAGGGGGCCCTACGAGCAGTACTTC. Residues: CATSRVRGPYEQYF.

This clone was counted only a few times. V and J are TRBV5-1 and TRBJ2-7, with 9 nucleotides matching TRBD2. Unmatched junction bases numbered 8, after V lost 4 bases and J lost 3 bases. Germline assignment: CDR1 SGHRS and CDR2 YFSETQ. The CDR3 sequence is 15 residues long. CDR3 protein: CASSLRRSGGYEQYF. The CDR3, as DNA: TGCGCCAGCAGCCTCCGGCGTAGCGGGGGCTACGAGCAGTACTTC.

This chain connects TRBV13 to TRBJ1-1; 12 bases agree with TRBD1. The CDR3 is made up of 15 amino acids. Trimming at V came to 4 bases and at J to 4 bases, leaving 4 bases not matched to a gene. Germline CDR1 and CDR2: PRHDT and FYEKMQ (reference sequence). The CDR3 sequence: CASSSGQGAGTEAFF. Written as DNA, the CDR3 is TGTGCCAGCAGCTCGGGACAGGGGGCGGGCACTGAAGCTTTCTTT.

The chain employs TRBV5-6 and TRBJ2-7, with D perhaps matching TRBD1 or TRBD2 (5 bases each). Germline CDR1 SGHDT, CDR2 YYEEEE. V gave up 0 bases and J gave up 0 bases, with 7 bases separating them. The CDR3 runs 14 residues. The DNA for the CDR3 is TGTGCCAGCAGCTTGGGGGGGAGCTCCTACGAGCAGTACTTC. As protein: CASSLGGSSYEQYF.

This clone was detected a few times. V and J are TRBV30 and TRBJ1-5; TRBD1 agrees at 7 bases. V lost 2 bases to trimming and J lost 7 bases; unmatched junction nucleotides: 11. The CDR3 sequence is 15 residues long. Germline V lookup: CDR1 GTSNPN, CDR2 SVGIG (reference sequence). The DNA of the CDR3 is TGTGCCTGGAGTTCTGGGACAGCCCAGGGGCAGCCCCAGCATTTT. Translated: CAWSSGTAQGQPQHF.

The chain carries TRBV19 and TRBJ1-1, with 7 bases that match TRBD1. With 5 bases clipped from V and 3 bases from J, the junction kept 12 bases outside the gene matches. The germline CDR1 and CDR2 sequences are LNHDA and SQIVND (reference sequence). The CDR3 has 16 amino acids. Here the CDR3 reads CASSAPSQGIDTEAFF. CDR3 nucleotides: TGTGCCAGTAGTGCCCCTTCACAGGGGATAGACACTGAAGCTTTCTTT.

A few counts support this clone. V usage is TRBV7-6 and J usage is TRBJ2-2; no clear D. Trimming took off 2 bases at V and 7 bases at J, with 8 bases between the two ends. This CDR3 spans 13 amino acids. Germline V lookup: CDR1 SGHVS, CDR2 FNYEAQ. CDR3 nucleotides: TGTGCCAGCAGCTTAAATACGGGCGGGGAGCTGTTTTTT. This gives the protein CASSLNTGGELFF.

This chain uses TRBV5-4 with TRBJ1-1; TRBD1 aligns across 10 bases. The CDR3 contains 14 residues. Per the germline V gene, CDR1 is SGHNT and CDR2 is YYREEE (reference sequence). J lost 7 bases, V lost 5 bases, and 8 bases had no gene match. In nucleotides, the CDR3 is TGTGCCAGCAGGGTAGACAGGGGGCAAGGTGAAGCTTTCTTT. It is translated as CASRVDRGQGEAFF.

V and J are TRBV19 and TRBJ2-7; either TRBD1 or TRBD2 may supply D (5 bases each). V gave up 5 bases and J gave up 4 bases, with 15 bases separating them. The CDR3 runs to 14 residues. Germline V gene lookup returns CDR1 LNHDA and CDR2 SQIVND (reference sequence). The CDR3 loop is CASSSGLPGYEQYF. The CDR3 coding sequence is TGTGCCAGTAGTTCGGGGCTACCAGGGTACGAGCAGTACTTC.

The chain has TRBV5-8 and TRBJ1-2; D not certain. The V end was cut by 4 bases, the J end by 3 bases, with 19 bases between. CDR1 and CDR2 (germline): SGHTS, YDEGEE. This CDR3 spans 16 amino acids. The CDR3 protein is CASSPWPVELDYGYTF. For the CDR3, the DNA is TGTGCCAGCAGCCCTTGGCCGGTAGAATTGGACTATGGCTACACCTTC.

V and J are TRBV5-1 and TRBJ2-3; 8 bases align to TRBD2. J lost 1 base, V lost 5 bases, and 12 bases had no gene match. The CDR3 totals 17 residues. Germline V gives CDR1 SGHRS, CDR2 YFSETQ. The DNA of the CDR3 is TGCGCCAGCAGTTATTGGAACCGGGGGGGCGGCACAGATACGCAGTATTTT. Translated: CASSYWNRGGGTDTQYF.

The chain has TRBV27 and TRBJ1-1; 7 bases fit TRBD1. V was pared by 4 bases and J by 8 bases, with 22 bases of the junction left unmatched. Germline V gene sequence: CDR1 MNHEY, CDR2 SMNVEV (reference sequence). The CDR3 has 18 amino acids. The CDR3 region has the DNA TGTGCCAGCAGTTCCTCTATCCCAATGACAGGGAGAGTGAGAGAAGCTTTCTTT. Protein sequence: CASSSSIPMTGRVREAFF.

The chain recombines TRBV5-5 with TRBJ2-5, with TRBD2 matching 11 bases. The trim removed 2 bases at V and 2 bases at J, leaving 2 bases unmatched. This CDR3 contains 15 residues. Germline V gene sequence: CDR1 SGHKS, CDR2 YYEKEE (reference sequence). CDR3 nucleotide sequence: TGTGCCAGCAGCTTTTCTAGCGGGGGGCAAGAGACCCAGTACTTC. The encoded protein is CASSFSSGGQETQYF.

The chain joins TRBV6-5 to TRBJ2-7, with 8 bases that match TRBD1. CDR1 and CDR2 from the germline V gene are MNHEY and SVGAGI. Trimming at V came to 6 bases and at J to 5 bases, leaving 3 bases not matched to a gene. The CDR3 is 12 residues long. DNA for the CDR3: TGTGCCAGCAGGGACAGGGACGACGAGCAGTACTTC. Translation gives CASRDRDDEQYF.

The chain carries TRBV27 and TRBJ1-5, with D possibly TRBD1 on 6 matching bases. V lost 2 bases to trimming and J lost 6 bases, with 17 bases between them. The germline V gene has CDR1 MNHEY and CDR2 SMNVEV (reference sequence). This CDR3 has 16 residues. The CDR3 DNA reads TGTGCCAGCAGTTTAAGCGCCCGCAGGGGCGGTCAGCCCCAGCATTTT. Protein: CASSLSARRGGQPQHF.

The chain combines TRBV9 with TRBJ2-7; D perhaps matches TRBD2 (5 bases). Trimming left V 3 bases short and J 3 bases short, with 16 bases between. The CDR3 loop spans 15 amino acids. The germline CDR1 and CDR2 sequences are SGDLS and YYNGEE. CDR3 sequence (DNA): TGTGCCAGCAGCGACGACTACCTTGGGAACTACGAGCAGTACTTC. It is translated as CASSDDYLGNYEQYF.

The V and J genes are TRBV9 and TRBJ1-1; D remains unclear. CDR1 and CDR2 from the germline V gene are SGDLS and YYNGEE. V was pared by 0 bases and J by 0 bases, with 9 bases between. This CDR3 has 15 amino acids. As DNA, the CDR3 is TGTGCCAGCAGCGTAGTTTCCGGATTGAACACTGAAGCTTTCTTT. It codes for CASSVVSGLNTEAFF.

Here the CDR3 DNA reads TGTGCCAGCAGCCATACCACAGATACGCAGTATTTT. Amino acid sequence: CASSHTTDTQYF. The rearrangement joins TRBV13 to TRBJ2-3, with D uncertain. Germline V gene lookup returns CDR1 PRHDT and CDR2 FYEKMQ (reference sequence). V was cut by 5 bases and J by 2 bases, with 5 bases left in between. The CDR3 length is 12 residues.

The rearrangement links TRBV7-8 to TRBJ2-3; 7 positions agree with TRBD2. CDR3 length equals 15 residues. The germline CDR1 and CDR2 sequences are SGHVS and FQNEAQ. J lost 4 bases, V lost 4 bases, and 8 bases had no gene match. CDR3 region: CASSSSAGVADTQYF. CDR3 bases: TGTGCCAGCAGCTCCTCCGCGGGAGTGGCAGATACGCAGTATTTT.

Here the CDR3 DNA reads TGTGCCAGCAGTTTACGGGGATACAATGAGCAGTTCTTC. Residues: CASSLRGYNEQFF. This chain links TRBV27 with TRBJ2-1; the D gene is possibly TRBD2 (5 bases). V shed 2 bases and J shed 4 bases, with 6 bases lying between them. This CDR3 has 13 amino acids. Germline V gene lookup returns CDR1 MNHEY and CDR2 SMNVEV (reference sequence).